What follows are 19 T cell receptor beta chains derived from one specimen sequenced in a study of metastatic and nonmetastatic thyroid tumors. TCRdb re-analyzed the PCR reads through MiXCR. This sample has 11,000 to 15,000 clones; about 3.5% occur once, and the top ten carry around 30%. Thyroid surgery took place with no prior treatment in any patient. The sequencing input was tumor tissue. The receptor set was obtained from a female donor with papillary thyroid cancer or a benign thyroid nodule (not recorded which). Some clones in this sample may be carry-over from other donors' samples.

In its sample, this clone was seen a few times. The chain is built from TRBV7-3 and TRBJ2-1; D is unclear. CDR3 length: 13 amino acids. Per germline, CDR1 SGHTA and CDR2 FQGTGA. V gave up 0 bases and J gave up 8 bases, with 8 bases separating them. DNA for the CDR3: TGTGCCAGCAGCTTAACGTATCGGGATGAGCAGTTCTTC. It yields the protein CASSLTYRDEQFF.

This clone appeared a few times. CDR3 DNA: TGTGCCAGCAGCCAAATGCGACCGAACACTGAAGCTTTCTTT. Amino acid sequence: CASSQMRPNTEAFF. J is TRBJ1-1 and V is TRBV5-5; D unclear. V lost 4 bases to trimming and J lost 1 base, with 11 bases between them. This CDR3 comprises 14 residues. Germline V gene data show CDR1 as SGHKS and CDR2 as YYEKEE (reference sequence).

The chain has TRBV3-1 and TRBJ2-7, with no clear D. Trimming left V 0 bases short and J 7 bases short, with 10 bases between. Germline CDR1 reads LGHDT; CDR2 reads YNNKEL (reference sequence). This CDR3 is 13 amino acids long. The CDR3 here is CASSQDEVIEQYF. DNA for the CDR3: TGTGCCAGCAGCCAAGATGAGGTTATAGAGCAGTACTTC.

V usage is TRBV12-3 or TRBV12-4 and J usage is TRBJ2-2; 9 bases match TRBD1. J was trimmed by 2 bases and V by 3 bases; bases with no gene match: 7. The CDR3 covers 17 residues. This CDR3 reads CASSFWTGAINTGELFF. CDR3 DNA sequence: TGTGCCAGCAGTTTCTGGACAGGGGCTATAAACACCGGGGAGCTGTTTTTT.

CDR3 in amino acids: CASSLRTSGSREQFF. For the CDR3, the DNA is TGTGCCAGCAGTCTAAGGACTAGCGGGAGCCGTGAGCAGTTCTTC. The gene calls are TRBV2 and TRBJ2-1; 13 bases are shared with TRBD2. CDR1 is SNHLY, CDR2 FYNNEI, per germline. The V gene end was trimmed by 5 bases and the J gene end by 9 bases; junction bases not matched to a gene: 7. This CDR3 region has 15 residues.

This clone occurred a few times. This chain joins TRBV11-2 and TRBJ1-1, with D possibly being TRBD1 (5 bases). The CDR3 extends over 13 amino acids. Trimming took 5 bases from V and 3 from J, leaving 10 bases between them. Germline V gives CDR1 SGHAT, CDR2 FQNNGV. The CDR3 DNA reads as TGTGCCAGCAGCCCATTGGGGGACACTGAAGCTTTCTTT. Encoded protein: CASSPLGDTEAFF.

Concerning this clone: One junction end does not reproduce the germline sequence, and a read error may be involved. The gene calls are TRBV20-1 and TRBJ1-5, with TRBD1 matching over 10 bases. Germline V gene lookup returns CDR1 DFQATT and CDR2 SNEGSKA (reference sequence). This CDR3 spans 13 amino acids. The CDR3, as DNA: TGCAGTGCTAGGACAGGGGGCAACCAGCCCCAGCATTTT. The encoded protein is CSARTGGNQPQHF.

The chain is built from TRBV28 and TRBJ2-3; D ambiguous. The CDR3 covers 12 residues. In germline, CDR1 is MDHEN, CDR2 SYDVKM. The ends were cut back, 1 base at V and 4 bases at J, with 3 bases in the middle. The CDR3 sequence: CASSLLADTQYF. DNA of the CDR3: TGTGCCAGCAGTTTATTGGCAGATACGCAGTATTTT.

This clone was observed a handful of times. CDR3 loop: CASSPLRDAVQETQYF. CDR3 nucleotides: TGTGCCAGTAGTCCTTTACGGGACGCTGTCCAAGAGACCCAGTACTTC. The chain has TRBV19 and TRBJ2-5; either TRBD1 or TRBD2 may fit D (5 bases each). Germline values: CDR1 LNHDA, CDR2 SQIVND (reference sequence). V was pared by 5 bases and J by 1 base, with 17 bases between. The CDR3 is 16 residues long. Together with reference TRBV19 and TRBJ2-5, the CDR3 gives the full variable domain: DGGITQSPKYLFRKEGQNVTLSCEQNLNHDAMYWYRQDPGQGLRLIYYSQIVNDFQKGDIAEGYSVSREKKESFPLTVTSAQKNPTAFYLCASSPLRDAVQETQYFGPGTRLLVL.

This chain joins TRBV24-1 and TRBJ2-5; TRBD2 aligns across 11 bases. The CDR3 sequence is 17 residues long. Germline CDR1 is KGHDR and CDR2 is SFDVKD. The V segment lost 3 bases and the J segment 1 base; nucleotides outside the gene matches: 6. The CDR3 DNA reads as TGTGCCACCAGTGATCCCTCCGGGACTAGCGGCCAAGAGACCCAGTACTTC. Its translation: CATSDPSGTSGQETQYF.

The rearrangement uses TRBV6-1 and TRBJ2-3; D tentatively reads TRBD1 or TRBD2 (5 bases each). Deletions cut 0 bases from V and 2 bases from J, with 9 bases between. This CDR3 contains 15 residues. Per the germline V gene, CDR1 is MNHNS and CDR2 is SASEGT. CDR3 DNA sequence: TGTGCCAGCAGTGAAGCGGACGGGGCCACAGATACGCAGTATTTT. Translating it yields CASSEADGATDTQYF.

Note on this clone: One end of the junction fails to match germline, which may point to a read error. The chain couples TRBV6-2 or TRBV6-3 to TRBJ2-7; TRBD2 is a possible D gene (7 bases). The CDR3 covers 16 residues. Per the germline V gene, CDR1 is MNHEY and CDR2 is SVGEGT. The CDR3 sequence is CASIYSGRDKGYEQYF. In DNA, the CDR3 is TGTGCCAGCATTTACTCAGGGAGGGACAAGGGATACGAGCAGTACTTC.

This clone was picked up a small number of times. The rearrangement uses TRBV7-9 and TRBJ2-2; 11 bases fit TRBD2. Germline values: CDR1 SEHNR, CDR2 FQNEAQ (reference sequence). The CDR3 extends over 16 amino acids. Unmatched junction bases numbered 6, after V lost 4 bases and J lost 5 bases. CDR3 DNA: TGTGCCAGCAGCTACCTCACTAGCGGGGGTACCGGGGAGCTGTTTTTT. Amino acids: CASSYLTSGGTGELFF.

The chain couples TRBV15 to TRBJ1-1; 8 bases line up with TRBD1. CDR3 size: 20 residues. The J segment lost 1 base and the V segment lost 0 bases, leaving 16 bases of the junction unmatched. Germline loops: CDR1 LNHNV, CDR2 YYDKDF (reference sequence). This CDR3 is CATSRDRAGGGKVGNTEAFF. For the CDR3, the DNA is TGTGCCACCAGCAGAGATCGGGCAGGGGGCGGGAAAGTGGGGAACACTGAAGCTTTCTTT. Supplemented by reference TRBV15 and TRBJ1-1, the full variable domain reads DAMVIQNPRYQVTQFGKPVTLSCSQTLNHNVMYWYQQKSSQAPKLLFHYYDKDFNNEADTPDNFQSRRPNTSFCFLDIRSPGLGDTAMYLCATSRDRAGGGKVGNTEAFFGQGTRLTVV.

This clone was observed a few times. CDR3 amino acids: CASSFDTLGGYTF. The CDR3 nucleotides are TGTGCCAGCAGTTTTGACACCCTCGGGGGCTACACCTTC. V is TRBV12-3 or TRBV12-4 and J is TRBJ1-2; the D is unclear. Trimming cost V 3 bases and J 8 bases, with 13 bases left between them. This CDR3 contains 13 residues.

This clone came up a few times. CDR3 residues: CASSHTDGYEQYF. The CDR3 nucleotides read TGTGCCAGCAGCCACACGGACGGCTACGAGCAGTACTTC. J is TRBJ2-7 and V is TRBV7-9; D gene uncertain. V lost 5 bases and J lost 3, with 11 bases in between. The CDR3 consists of 13 residues. CDR1 is SEHNR and CDR2 is FQNEAQ in the germline V gene (reference sequence). Combining the CDR3 with reference TRBV7-9 and TRBJ2-7 gives the whole variable domain DTGVSQNPRHKITKRGQNVTFRCDPISEHNRLYWYRQTLGQGPEFLTYFQNEAQLEKSRLLSDRFSAERPKGSFSTLEIQRTEQGDSAMYLCASSHTDGYEQYFGPGTRLTVT.

A word on this clone: Other DNA sequences from this sample encode an identical CDR3 as well. This sequence joins TRBV2 and TRBJ2-2, with a weak D call TRBD1 (6 bases). The V end was cut by 2 bases, the J end by 6 bases, with 10 bases between. Germline CDR1 and CDR2: SNHLY and FYNNEI. This CDR3 has 14 residues. CDR3 bases: TGTGCCAGCAGTGAAATGGGGGCCCCCGGGGAGCTGTTTTTT. It encodes CASSEMGAPGELFF.

The genes are TRBV6-1 and TRBJ1-3; no reliable D call. Germline CDR1 reads MNHNS; CDR2 reads SASEGT. This CDR3 has 14 residues. V lost 6 bases, J lost 7 bases, and 16 bases lay in between. The DNA for the CDR3 is TGTGCCAGCAGCCCCGGGGATAACTCCAACACCATATATTTT. Its translation is CASSPGDNSNTIYF.

The rearrangement uses TRBV28 and TRBJ1-5; D is unclear. Germline V CDR1 and CDR2: MDHEN, SYDVKM. V was shortened by 6 bases and J by 0 bases, with 6 bases between the two germline ends. The CDR3 sequence is 13 residues long. CDR3 bases: TGTGCCAGCAGGCGGAGTAGCAATCAGCCCCAGCATTTT. It is translated as CASRRSSNQPQHF.